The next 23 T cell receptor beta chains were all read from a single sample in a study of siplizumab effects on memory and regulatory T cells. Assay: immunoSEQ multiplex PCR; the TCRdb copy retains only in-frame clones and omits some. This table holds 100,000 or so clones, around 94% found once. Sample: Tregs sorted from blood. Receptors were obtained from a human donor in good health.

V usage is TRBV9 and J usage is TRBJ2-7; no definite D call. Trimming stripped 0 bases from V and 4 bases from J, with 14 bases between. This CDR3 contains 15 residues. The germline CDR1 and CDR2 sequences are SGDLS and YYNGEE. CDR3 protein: CASSVDASGRYEQYF. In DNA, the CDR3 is TGTGCCAGCAGCGTAGATGCCTCCGGCCGTTACGAGCAGTACTTC.

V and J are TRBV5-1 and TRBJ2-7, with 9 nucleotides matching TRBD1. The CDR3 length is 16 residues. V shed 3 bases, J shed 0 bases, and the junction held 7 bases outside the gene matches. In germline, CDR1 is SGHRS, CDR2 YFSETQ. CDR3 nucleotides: TGCGCCAGCAGCTCACAGGGGGCCTCCACCTCCTACGAGCAGTACTTC. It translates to CASSSQGASTSYEQYF.

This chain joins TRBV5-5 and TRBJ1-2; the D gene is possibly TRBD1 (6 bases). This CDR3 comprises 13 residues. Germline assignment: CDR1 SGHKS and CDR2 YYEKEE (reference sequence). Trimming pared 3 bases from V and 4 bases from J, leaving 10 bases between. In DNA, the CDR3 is TGTGCCAGCAGCTCCGGGGGCCTCTATGGCTACACCTTC. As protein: CASSSGGLYGYTF.

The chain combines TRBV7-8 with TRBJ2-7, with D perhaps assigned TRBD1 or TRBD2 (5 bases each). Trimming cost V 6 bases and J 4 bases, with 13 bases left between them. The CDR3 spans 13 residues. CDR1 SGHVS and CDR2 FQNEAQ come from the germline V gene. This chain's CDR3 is CASSTGPVYEQYF. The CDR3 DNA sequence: TGTGCCAGCAGTACGGGACCCGTTTACGAGCAGTACTTC.

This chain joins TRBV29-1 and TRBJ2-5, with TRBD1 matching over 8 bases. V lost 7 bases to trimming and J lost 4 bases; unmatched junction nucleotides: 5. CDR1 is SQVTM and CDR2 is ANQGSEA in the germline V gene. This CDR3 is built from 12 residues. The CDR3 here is CSARGRLETQYF. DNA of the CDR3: TGCAGCGCCAGGGGGCGGTTAGAGACCCAGTACTTC. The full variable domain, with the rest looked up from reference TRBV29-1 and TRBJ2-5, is SAVISQKPSRDICQRGTSLTIQCQVDSQVTMMFWYRQQPGQSLTLIATANQGSEATYESGFVIDKFPISRPNLTFSTLTVSNMSPEDSSIYLCSARGRLETQYFGPGTRLLVL.

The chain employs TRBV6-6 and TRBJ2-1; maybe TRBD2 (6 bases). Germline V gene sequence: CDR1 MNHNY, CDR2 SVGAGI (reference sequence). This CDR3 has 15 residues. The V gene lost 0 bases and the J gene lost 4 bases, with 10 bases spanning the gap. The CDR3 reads CASSYSTGLYNEQFF. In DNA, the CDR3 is TGTGCCAGCAGTTACTCGACGGGACTTTACAATGAGCAGTTCTTC.

CDR3 sequence (DNA): TGCGCCAGCAGCTTGGGTAGGGCCGGTACCGGGGAGCTGTTTTTT. Translating it yields CASSLGRAGTGELFF. This chain uses TRBV5-1 with TRBJ2-2; D is unresolved. The CDR3 totals 15 residues. Between the trimmed V and J ends, which lost 0 bases and 5 bases, there was a span of 11 bases. The germline gives CDR1 SGHRS, CDR2 YFSETQ.

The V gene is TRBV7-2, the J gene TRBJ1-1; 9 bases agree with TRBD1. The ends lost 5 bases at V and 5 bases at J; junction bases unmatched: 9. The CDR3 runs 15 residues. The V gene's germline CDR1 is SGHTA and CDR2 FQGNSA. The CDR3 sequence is CASSGQTGGGTEAFF. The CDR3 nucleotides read TGTGCCAGCAGCGGACAAACAGGGGGCGGGACTGAAGCTTTCTTT.

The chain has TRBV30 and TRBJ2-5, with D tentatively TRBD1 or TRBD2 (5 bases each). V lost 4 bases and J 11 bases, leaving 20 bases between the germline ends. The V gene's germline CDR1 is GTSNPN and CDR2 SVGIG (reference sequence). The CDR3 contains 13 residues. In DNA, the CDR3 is TGTGCCTGGACGAACGGACCATTGGGGGAGCAGTACTTC. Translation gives CAWTNGPLGEQYF. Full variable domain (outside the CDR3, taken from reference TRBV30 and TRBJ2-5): SQTIHQWPATLVQPVGSPLSLECTVEGTSNPNLYWYRQAAGRGLQLLFYSVGIGQISSEVPQNLSASRPQDRQFILSSKKLLLSDSGFYLCAWTNGPLGEQYFGPGTRLLVL.

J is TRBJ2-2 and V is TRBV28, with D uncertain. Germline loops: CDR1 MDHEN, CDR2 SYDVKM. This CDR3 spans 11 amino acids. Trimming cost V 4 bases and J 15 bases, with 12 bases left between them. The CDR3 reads CASSSTRGMFF. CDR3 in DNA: TGTGCCAGCAGTTCCACTCGTGGGATGTTTTTT.

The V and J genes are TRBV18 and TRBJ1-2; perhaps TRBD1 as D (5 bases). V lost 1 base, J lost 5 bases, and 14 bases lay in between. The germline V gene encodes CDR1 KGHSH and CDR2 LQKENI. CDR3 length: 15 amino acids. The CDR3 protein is CASSPQTGSPYGYTF. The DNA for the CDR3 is TGTGCCAGCTCACCACAAACAGGCTCTCCGTATGGCTACACCTTC.

CDR3 nucleotides: TGTGCCAGCAGCTTTAGGACGGCCGGACTTGCAACTAATGAAAAACTGTTTTTT. Its protein is CASSFRTAGLATNEKLFF. The chain uses TRBV13 and TRBJ1-4; D is unclear. Per germline, CDR1 PRHDT and CDR2 FYEKMQ (reference sequence). The CDR3 loop spans 18 amino acids. V was shortened by 3 bases and J by 0 bases, with 17 bases between the two germline ends.

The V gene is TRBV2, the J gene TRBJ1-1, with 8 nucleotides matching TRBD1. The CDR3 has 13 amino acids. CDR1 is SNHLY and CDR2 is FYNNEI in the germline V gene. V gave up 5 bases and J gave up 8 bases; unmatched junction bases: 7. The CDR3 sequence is CASSHGWDREAFF. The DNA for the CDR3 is TGTGCCAGCAGTCACGGGTGGGACAGGGAAGCTTTCTTT. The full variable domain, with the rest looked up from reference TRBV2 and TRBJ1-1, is EPEVTQTPSHQVTQMGQEVILRCVPISNHLYFYWYRQILGQKVEFLVSFYNNEISEKSEIFDDQFSVERPDGSNFTLKIRSTKLEDSAMYFCASSHGWDREAFFGQGTRLTVV.

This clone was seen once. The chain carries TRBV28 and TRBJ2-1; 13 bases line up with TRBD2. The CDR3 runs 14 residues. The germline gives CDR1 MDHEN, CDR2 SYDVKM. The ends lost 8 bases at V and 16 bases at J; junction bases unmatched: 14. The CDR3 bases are TGTGCCAGCCGCGAACTAGCGGGAGGGCCGCCGAAATTCTTC. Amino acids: CASRELAGGPPKFF.

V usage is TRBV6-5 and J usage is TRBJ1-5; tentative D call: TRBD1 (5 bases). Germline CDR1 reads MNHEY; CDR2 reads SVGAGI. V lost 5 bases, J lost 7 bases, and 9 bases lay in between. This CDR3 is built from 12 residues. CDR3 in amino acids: CASSQGGQPQHF. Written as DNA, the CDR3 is TGTGCCAGCAGTCAGGGAGGGCAGCCCCAGCATTTT.

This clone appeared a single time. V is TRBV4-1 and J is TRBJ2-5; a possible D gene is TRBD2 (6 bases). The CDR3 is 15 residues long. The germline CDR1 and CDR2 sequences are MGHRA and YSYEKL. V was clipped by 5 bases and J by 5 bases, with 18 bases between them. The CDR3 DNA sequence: TGCGCCAGCAGCACACAGGAGGGCGGGCCGGAGACCCAGTACTTC. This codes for CASSTQEGGPETQYF.

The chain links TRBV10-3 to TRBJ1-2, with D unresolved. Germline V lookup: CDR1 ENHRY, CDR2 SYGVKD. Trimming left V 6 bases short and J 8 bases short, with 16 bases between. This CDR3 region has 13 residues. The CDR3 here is CAIRGVGYYGYTF. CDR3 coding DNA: TGTGCCATCAGGGGAGTGGGGTATTACGGCTACACCTTC.

CDR3 region: CASSLMGREAEAFF. Here the CDR3 DNA reads TGTGCCAGCAGCTTAATGGGCAGGGAGGCTGAAGCTTTCTTT. The chain is built from TRBV7-9 and TRBJ1-1; tentatively, D is TRBD1 (5 bases). This CDR3 region has 14 residues. The germline V and J ends were trimmed by 2 bases and 6 bases, with 13 bases remaining between them. Per the germline V gene, CDR1 is SEHNR and CDR2 is FQNEAQ (reference sequence). The entire variable domain, with the rest obtained from reference TRBV7-9 and TRBJ1-1, is as follows: DTGVSQNPRHKITKRGQNVTFRCDPISEHNRLYWYRQTLGQGPEFLTYFQNEAQLEKSRLLSDRFSAERPKGSFSTLEIQRTEQGDSAMYLCASSLMGREAEAFFGQGTRLTVV.

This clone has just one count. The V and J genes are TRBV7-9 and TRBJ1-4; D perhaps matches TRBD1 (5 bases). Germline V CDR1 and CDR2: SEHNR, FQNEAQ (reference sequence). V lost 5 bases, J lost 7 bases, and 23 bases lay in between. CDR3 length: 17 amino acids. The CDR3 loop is CASSPSQGPGRGEKLFF. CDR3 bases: TGTGCCAGCAGCCCCTCCCAGGGACCCGGGAGGGGTGAAAAACTGTTTTTT.

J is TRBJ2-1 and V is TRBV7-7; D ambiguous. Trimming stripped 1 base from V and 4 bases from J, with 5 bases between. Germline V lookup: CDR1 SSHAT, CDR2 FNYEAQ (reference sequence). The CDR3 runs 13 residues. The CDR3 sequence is CASSLEVYNEQFF. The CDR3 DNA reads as TGTGCCAGCAGCTTAGAGGTGTACAATGAGCAGTTCTTC.

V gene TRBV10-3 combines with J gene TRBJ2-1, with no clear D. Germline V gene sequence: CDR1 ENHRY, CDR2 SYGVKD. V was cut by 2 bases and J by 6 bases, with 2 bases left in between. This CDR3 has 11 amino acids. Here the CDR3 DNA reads TGTGCCATCAGTGAGCGCAATGAGCAGTTCTTC. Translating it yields CAISERNEQFF.

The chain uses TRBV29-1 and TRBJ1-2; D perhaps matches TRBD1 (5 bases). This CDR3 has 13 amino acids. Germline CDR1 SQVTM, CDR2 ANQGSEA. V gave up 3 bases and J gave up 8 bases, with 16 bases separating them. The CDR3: CSVEAVRGSGYTF. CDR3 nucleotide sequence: TGCAGCGTTGAGGCTGTGAGGGGCTCGGGCTACACCTTC.

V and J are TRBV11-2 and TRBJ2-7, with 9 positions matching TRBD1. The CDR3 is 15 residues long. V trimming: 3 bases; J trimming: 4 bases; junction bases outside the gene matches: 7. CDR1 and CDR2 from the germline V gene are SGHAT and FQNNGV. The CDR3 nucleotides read TGTGCCAGCAGCTTTAGACAGGGGGTATTTTACGAGCAGTACTTC. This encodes CASSFRQGVFYEQYF.